This TCR beta chain was recovered during a study of monozygotic twins with inflammatory bowel disease. TCRdb derives one entry per CDR3 protein from the 5' RACE reads, leaving out DNA. The sample holds tens of thousands of distinct CDR3 sequences. The germline gives CDR1 MGHRA, CDR2 YSYEKL. The CDR3 spans 16 residues. Turning to this clonotype: Its antigen is unidentified.

Study-level results: The analysis yielded no support for one strong signal or clonotype associated with IBD. Repertoire similarity did not differ between concordant and discordant twins, perhaps due to limited power. The authors note that differing immunosuppressive treatments may have added variability to patient repertoires. Inverse Simpson values showed less TCRbeta diversity in IBD patients than in their healthy co-twins.

The chain carries TRBV4-1 and TRBJ2-7; TCRdb indicates TRBD1, and absent DNA this call remains unverified. The origin of this receptor is a human donor with ulcerative colitis or Crohn's disease, or a healthy co-twin of an affected twin (not recorded which). What was sequenced was blood. The CDR3 sequence: CASSLIQDRGSYEQYF.